Listed here is a single T cell receptor beta chain. This entry comes from a study of PD-L1 blockade in urothelial cancer. Measured with immunoSEQ multiplex PCR; TCRdb has only the in-frame clones, and not every one. The repertoire holds approximately 100,000 clones, about 90% seen once, with over 0.8% in the top ten. CDR3 size: 15 residues. Trimming at V came to 6 bases and at J to 6 bases, leaving 6 bases not matched to a gene. CDR1 and CDR2 from the germline V gene are MDHEN and SYDVKM. This sample comprised PBMCs, obtained around atezolizumab (anti-PD-L1) treatment. The sequence was obtained from a woman at least 80 years old with urothelial cancer. The rearrangement joins TRBV28 to TRBJ1-5, with TRBD1 matching 12 bases. CDR3 region: CASSRGQGAGQPQHF. As DNA, the CDR3 is TGTGCCAGCAGCAGGGGACAGGGGGCGGGTCAGCCCCAGCATTTT.